This T cell receptor (beta chain) stems from a study of blood T cell repertoires in COVID-19. CDR3 size: 12 residues. V lost 6 bases to trimming and J lost 12 bases; unmatched junction nucleotides: 7. Sequencing used immunoSEQ multiplex PCR; TCRdb keeps in-frame clones, though not all of them. The table has more than 300,000 clones, 85% to 90% seen once; the top ten hold 1.8%. The sample consisted of peripheral blood. The chain carries TRBV12-3 or TRBV12-4 and TRBJ2-4; 8 nucleotides align to TRBD2. The TCR sequence derives from a young woman with COVID-19, enrolled during active disease. The CDR3 is CASSLPLAGQYF. CDR3 nucleotides: TGTGCCAGCAGCCTACCCCTAGCGGGTCAGTACTTC.